Presented here are 21 T cell receptor beta chains from one specimen sequenced in a study of OX40 agonist ivuxolimab in advanced cancers. To prepare the library, the immunoSEQ multiplex PCR assay was applied. Here the immuneACCESS table is served through TCRdb, limited to in-frame sequences with V and J called. Missing clones are a known gap in these copies; in checked studies unresolved V genes cover under half, and the rest lacks a known reason. The sample table holds around 75,000 clones, of which roughly 90% were seen once. The ten largest clones represent 10% of the sample. The sequencing here drew on CD4+ or CD8+ T cells sorted from blood, taken in a trial of the OX40 agonist ivuxolimab. These receptors were collected from an adult with an advanced solid tumor such as melanoma, head and neck, liver or kidney cancer.

V gene TRBV28 combines with J gene TRBJ2-7; TRBD1 matches at 9 bases. Germline V gene lookup returns CDR1 MDHEN and CDR2 SYDVKM. This CDR3 spans 15 amino acids. Germline trimming cut 1 base from V and 3 bases from J; bases unmatched to any gene: 4. This chain's CDR3 is CASSLFPTGGYEQYF. Here the CDR3 DNA reads TGTGCCAGCAGTTTATTTCCGACAGGGGGCTACGAGCAGTACTTC. Complete variable domain (other parts from reference TRBV28 and TRBJ2-7): DVKVTQSSRYLVKRTGEKVFLECVQDMDHENMFWYRQDPGLGLRLIYFSYDVKMKEKGDIPEGYSVSREKKERFSLILESASTNQTSMYLCASSLFPTGGYEQYFGPGTRLTVT.

This chain links TRBV6-6 with TRBJ1-1; 7 nucleotides align to TRBD1. This CDR3 contains 13 residues. Trimming removed 10 bases from V and 4 bases from J; junction bases left unmatched: 9. Germline V gene lookup returns CDR1 MNHNY and CDR2 SVGAGI (reference sequence). For the CDR3, the DNA is TGTGCCACCGCCGAAACAGGGGTCACTGAAGCTTTCTTT. Protein product: CATAETGVTEAFF.

V usage is TRBV5-1 and J usage is TRBJ2-7; 7 positions match TRBD1. Germline assignment: CDR1 SGHRS and CDR2 YFSETQ. Trimming at V came to 1 base and at J to 3 bases, leaving 10 bases not matched to a gene. The CDR3 covers 16 residues. CDR3: CASSLTYVQGIYEQYF. In DNA form, the CDR3 reads TGCGCCAGCAGCTTGACCTATGTACAGGGGATCTACGAGCAGTACTTC. Drawing the rest from reference TRBV5-1 and TRBJ2-7, the complete variable domain is KAGVTQTPRYLIKTRGQQVTLSCSPISGHRSVSWYQQTPGQGLQFLFEYFSETQRNKGNFPGRFSGRQFSNSRSEMNVSTLELGDSALYLCASSLTYVQGIYEQYFGPGTRLTVT.

Remarks on this clone: The same CDR3 can be traced to other DNA sequences in this sample. The chain joins TRBV5-1 to TRBJ2-5, with a weak D call TRBD1 (5 bases). This CDR3 has 14 residues. Germline V lookup: CDR1 SGHRS, CDR2 YFSETQ. The V and J ends lost 0 bases and 0 bases respectively, with 6 bases between them. CDR3 sequence: CASSLVTDQETQYF. The CDR3 DNA sequence: TGCGCCAGCAGCTTGGTGACAGACCAAGAGACCCAGTACTTC.

The chain combines TRBV5-1 with TRBJ2-7; D may be TRBD1 (6 bases). The germline CDR1 and CDR2 sequences are SGHRS and YFSETQ. The CDR3 covers 14 residues. The V end lost 4 bases, the J end lost 0 bases, and 11 bases lay between the germline ends. The CDR3: CASSTRTVSYEQYF. CDR3 DNA: TGCGCCAGCAGCACAAGGACAGTCTCCTACGAGCAGTACTTC.

This chain uses TRBV13 with TRBJ2-5, with D perhaps assigned TRBD1 or TRBD2 (5 bases each). Trimming pared 1 base from V and 5 bases from J, leaving 17 bases between. This CDR3 region has 16 residues. From germline, CDR1 is PRHDT and CDR2 FYEKMQ (reference sequence). CDR3 nucleotide sequence: TGTGCCAGCAGCTTAGCAGGGAGAGGATTTGGGGAGACCCAGTACTTC. It yields the protein CASSLAGRGFGETQYF.

This chain connects TRBV19 to TRBJ2-1; D gene unclear. CDR3 length: 16 amino acids. V lost 4 bases to trimming and J lost 12 bases, with 25 bases between them. Per the germline V gene, CDR1 is LNHDA and CDR2 is SQIVND (reference sequence). The CDR3 protein is CASSTNVGRGFAAQFF. Here the CDR3 DNA reads TGTGCCAGTAGTACCAACGTCGGTCGCGGATTCGCGGCGCAGTTCTTC.

There are a few counts of this clone. The CDR3 DNA sequence: TGCGCCAGCAGTGAAGTCGGGACTAGGAGGACCGGGGAGCTGTTTTTT. Encoded protein: CASSEVGTRRTGELFF. The V gene is TRBV10-1, the J gene TRBJ2-2; 8 nucleotides line up with TRBD2. This CDR3 comprises 16 residues. Germline loops: CDR1 WNHNN, CDR2 SYGVQD (reference sequence). V shed 3 bases and J 5 bases; nucleotides not matched to a gene: 8.

This clone showed up just a few times. The chain links TRBV7-9 to TRBJ2-3; 7 nucleotides agree with TRBD1. V was clipped by 1 base and J by 6 bases; unmatched bases: 4. CDR1 and CDR2 from the germline V gene are SEHNR and FQNEAQ (reference sequence). The CDR3 consists of 14 residues. CDR3 sequence reads: CASSLEGARDTQYF. In nucleotides, the CDR3 is TGTGCCAGCAGCTTAGAGGGGGCGAGGGATACGCAGTATTTT.

J is TRBJ1-2 and V is TRBV9; D is perhaps TRBD1 (6 bases). The CDR3 is 15 amino acids. Trimming left V 0 bases short and J 7 bases short, with 16 bases between. The germline V gene has CDR1 SGDLS and CDR2 YYNGEE. The CDR3 DNA reads TGTGCCAGCAGCGTAGCTGACAGGACCTCCAGTGGCTACACCTTC. Protein sequence: CASSVADRTSSGYTF.

The chain employs TRBV11-2 and TRBJ2-1; no reliable D call. The CDR3 is made up of 12 amino acids. Germline CDR1 reads SGHAT; CDR2 reads FQNNGV. The V and J ends lost 3 bases and 6 bases respectively, with 6 bases between them. The CDR3 reads CASSLGPNEQFF. The CDR3 DNA is TGTGCCAGCAGCTTGGGTCCCAATGAGCAGTTCTTC.

This sequence joins TRBV19 and TRBJ2-5; D remains unclear. Germline-derived CDR1 and CDR2 are LNHDA and SQIVND (reference sequence). The CDR3 covers 14 residues. Between the trimmed V and J ends, which lost 6 bases and 5 bases, there was a span of 16 bases. The CDR3 region is CASRTSRGRETQYF. CDR3 DNA sequence: TGTGCCAGTAGAACTTCCCGTGGCCGGGAGACCCAGTACTTC.

This chain joins TRBV5-1 and TRBJ1-4, with D perhaps matching TRBD1 (6 bases). The CDR3 length is 16 residues. CDR1 is SGHRS and CDR2 is YFSETQ in the germline V gene. V was clipped by 0 bases and J by 4 bases, with 13 bases between them. CDR3 region: CASSLASGADNEKLFF. Here the CDR3 DNA reads TGCGCCAGCAGCTTGGCCTCAGGGGCTGATAATGAAAAACTGTTTTTT.

V is TRBV5-6 and J is TRBJ2-7; 8 bases map to TRBD1. CDR3 size: 15 residues. From germline, CDR1 is SGHDT and CDR2 YYEEEE. The junction had 7 bases not matched to a gene; V was cut back by 2 bases and J by 3 bases. The CDR3 sequence is CASSFRRGLNYEQYF. CDR3 sequence (DNA): TGTGCCAGCAGCTTCCGCAGGGGGCTAAACTACGAGCAGTACTTC.

The chain carries TRBV5-4 and TRBJ2-7; 7 nucleotides align to TRBD2. Germline trimming cut 0 bases from V and 3 bases from J; bases unmatched to any gene: 6. The germline CDR1 and CDR2 sequences are SGHNT and YYREEE (reference sequence). The CDR3 sequence is 15 residues long. For the CDR3, the DNA is TGTGCCAGCAGCTTGGGGCTAGCGGAGAACTACGAGCAGTACTTC. Protein product: CASSLGLAENYEQYF.

This chain links TRBV10-3 with TRBJ1-2; TRBD1 matches 9 bases. Germline V gives CDR1 ENHRY, CDR2 SYGVKD. The ends lost 6 bases at V and 4 bases at J; junction bases unmatched: 6. CDR3 length equals 14 residues. Here the CDR3 reads CAISIRTGAYGYTF. The CDR3 DNA sequence: TGTGCCATCAGCATTCGGACAGGGGCCTATGGCTACACCTTC.

The chain carries TRBV2 and TRBJ1-1, with D possibly matching TRBD1 (5 bases). In germline, CDR1 is SNHLY, CDR2 FYNNEI. V lost 6 bases and J lost 1, with 9 bases in between. This CDR3 has 13 amino acids. The CDR3 spells CASSGTANTEAFF. The CDR3 DNA reads TGTGCCAGCAGCGGGACCGCGAACACTGAAGCTTTCTTT.

The chain couples TRBV5-4 to TRBJ2-5; D possibly matches TRBD1 or TRBD2 (5 bases each). The J call may be wrong; the DNA end is better matched by TRBJ2-7. The CDR3 sequence is 14 residues long. CDR1 and CDR2 from the germline V gene are SGHNT and YYREEE (reference sequence). The CDR3 region is CASSLGGRYYEQYF. The CDR3 coding sequence is TGTGCCAGCAGCTTGGGGGGGAGATATTACGAGCAGTACTTC.

The chain joins TRBV2 to TRBJ1-6; 8 nucleotides match TRBD1. The CDR3 length is 14 residues. The germline gives CDR1 SNHLY, CDR2 FYNNEI. V shed 3 bases and J 9 bases; nucleotides not matched to a gene: 4. The CDR3 bases are TGTGCCAGCAGTGACAGCAGGGGGCCTTCACCCCTCCACTTT. The encoded protein is CASSDSRGPSPLHF.

The gene calls are TRBV29-1 and TRBJ1-1; D call uncertain. Trimming took 5 bases from V and 4 from J, leaving 20 bases between them. The CDR3 is made up of 15 amino acids. Germline CDR1 reads SQVTM; CDR2 reads ANQGSEA. In DNA, the CDR3 is TGCAGCGTTCGAAGGTCAACTGGTTACAGCACTGAAGCTTTCTTT. Its protein product is CSVRRSTGYSTEAFF.

The chain couples TRBV15 to TRBJ2-2; D is ambiguous. The V and J ends lost 0 bases and 0 bases respectively, with 11 bases between them. Germline V gives CDR1 LNHNV, CDR2 YYDKDF (reference sequence). The CDR3 runs 17 residues. The CDR3 DNA follows: TGTGCCACCAGCAGAGATCCGCTTACAGCGAACACCGGGGAGCTGTTTTTT. Translated: CATSRDPLTANTGELFF.